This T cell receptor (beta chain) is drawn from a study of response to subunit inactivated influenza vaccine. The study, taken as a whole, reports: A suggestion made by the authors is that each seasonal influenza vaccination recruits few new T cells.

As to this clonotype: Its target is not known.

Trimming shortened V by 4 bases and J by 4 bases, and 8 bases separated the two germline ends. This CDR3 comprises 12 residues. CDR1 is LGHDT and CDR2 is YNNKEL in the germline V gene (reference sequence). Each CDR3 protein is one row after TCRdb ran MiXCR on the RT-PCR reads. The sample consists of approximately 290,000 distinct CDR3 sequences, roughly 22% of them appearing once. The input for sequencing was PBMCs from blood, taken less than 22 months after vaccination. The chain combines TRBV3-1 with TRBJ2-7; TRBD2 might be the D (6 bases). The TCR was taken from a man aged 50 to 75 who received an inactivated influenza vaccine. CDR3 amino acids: CASSRAGYEQYF. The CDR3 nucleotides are TGTGCCAGCAGCCGTGCGGGGTACGAGCAGTACTTC.